The source of this TCR beta chain is a study of blood T cells in healthy people across ages. General observations from the study: What prevented conclusive comparison of naive and antigen-experienced cells was that PBMCs were unsorted.

It was with a sample-barcoded 5' primer and a J-beta primer mix that a second PCR of roughly 7 to 12 cycles was run. Every individual sample yielded 2.5 million or more paired-end reads (each containing CDR3). One entry per CDR3 protein, called by TCRdb with MiXCR from the 5' RACE reads. Seen here are approximately 800,000 distinct CDR3 sequences, just over 55% observed once, and the top ten hold 20% to 30%. This clonotype has more than one count but fewer than ten. Its antigen is undetermined. Germline V gene sequence: CDR1 SGHRS, CDR2 YFSETQ. Trimming pared 7 bases from V and 3 bases from J, leaving 18 bases between. CDR3 length: 15 amino acids. Approximately 10 milliliters was the volume of peripheral blood drawn from each donor.

Source material: blood. This clonotype was sampled from a man aged 40-49 years in good health. The rearrangement joins TRBV5-1 to TRBJ2-3; D may be TRBD1 (6 bases). The chain's CDR3 is CASGAGTSTTDTQYF. CDR3 in DNA: TGCGCCAGCGGGGCCGGGACATCGACGACAGATACGCAGTATTTT. The entire variable domain, with the rest obtained from reference TRBV5-1 and TRBJ2-3, is as follows: KAGVTQTPRYLIKTRGQQVTLSCSPISGHRSVSWYQQTPGQGLQFLFEYFSETQRNKGNFPGRFSGRQFSNSRSEMNVSTLELGDSALYLCASGAGTSTTDTQYFGPGTRLTVL.